This TCR beta chain originates from a study of Ad26.COV2.S vaccination and SARS-CoV-2 variants. The CDR3 has 12 amino acids. Trimming pared 4 bases from V and 4 bases from J, leaving 11 bases between. The germline V gene encodes CDR1 GTSNPN and CDR2 SVGIG (reference sequence). Sequencing used immunoSEQ multiplex PCR; TCRdb keeps in-frame clones, though not all of them. The sample consists of roughly 700,000 clones, around 90% of them appearing once. Documented treatment: approximately 18 received Ad26.COV2.S at low or high dose, single or two shots; several received placebo; per-sample allocation not given. Collection of the samples took place on day 63 after the first injection of vaccine or placebo.

The clonotype comes from a person between 18 and 59 years old who received the Ad26.COV2.S COVID-19 vaccine or a placebo. Sequencing used peripheral blood, obtained in a trial of Ad26.COV2.S vaccine versus placebo. This chain links TRBV30 with TRBJ2-7, with a tentative D call TRBD1 (5 bases). CDR3 sequence reads: CAWIPDSYEQYF. The CDR3 nucleotides read TGTGCCTGGATCCCAGACAGTTACGAGCAGTACTTC.